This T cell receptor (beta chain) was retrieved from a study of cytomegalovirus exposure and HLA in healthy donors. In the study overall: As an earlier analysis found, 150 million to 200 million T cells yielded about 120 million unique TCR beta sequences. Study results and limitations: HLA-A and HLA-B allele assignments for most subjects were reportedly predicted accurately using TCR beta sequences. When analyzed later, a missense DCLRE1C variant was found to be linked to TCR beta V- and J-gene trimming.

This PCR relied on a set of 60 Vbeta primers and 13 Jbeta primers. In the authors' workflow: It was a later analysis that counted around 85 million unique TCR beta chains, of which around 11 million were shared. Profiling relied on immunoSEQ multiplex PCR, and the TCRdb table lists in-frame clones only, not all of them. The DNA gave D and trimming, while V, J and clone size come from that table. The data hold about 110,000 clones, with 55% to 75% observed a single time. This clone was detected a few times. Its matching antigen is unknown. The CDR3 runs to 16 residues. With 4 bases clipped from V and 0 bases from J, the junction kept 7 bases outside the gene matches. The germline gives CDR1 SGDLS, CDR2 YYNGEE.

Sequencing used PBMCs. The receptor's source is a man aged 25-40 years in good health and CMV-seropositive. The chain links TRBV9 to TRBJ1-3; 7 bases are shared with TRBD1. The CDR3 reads CASSSTGASSGNTIYF. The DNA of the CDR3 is TGTGCCAGCAGCAGTACAGGGGCCAGCTCTGGAAACACCATATATTTT.